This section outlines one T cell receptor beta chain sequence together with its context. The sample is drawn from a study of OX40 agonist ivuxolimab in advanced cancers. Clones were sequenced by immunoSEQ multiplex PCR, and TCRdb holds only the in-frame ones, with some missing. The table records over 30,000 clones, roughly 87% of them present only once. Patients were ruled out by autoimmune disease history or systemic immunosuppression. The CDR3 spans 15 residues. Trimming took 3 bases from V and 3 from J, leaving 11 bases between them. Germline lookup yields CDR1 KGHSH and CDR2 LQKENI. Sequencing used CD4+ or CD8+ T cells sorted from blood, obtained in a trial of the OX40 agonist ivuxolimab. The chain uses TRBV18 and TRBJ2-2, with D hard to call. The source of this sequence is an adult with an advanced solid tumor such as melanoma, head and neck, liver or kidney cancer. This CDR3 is CASSPTAAHTGELFF. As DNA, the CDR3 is TGTGCCAGCTCACCGACGGCAGCCCACACCGGGGAGCTGTTTTTT.